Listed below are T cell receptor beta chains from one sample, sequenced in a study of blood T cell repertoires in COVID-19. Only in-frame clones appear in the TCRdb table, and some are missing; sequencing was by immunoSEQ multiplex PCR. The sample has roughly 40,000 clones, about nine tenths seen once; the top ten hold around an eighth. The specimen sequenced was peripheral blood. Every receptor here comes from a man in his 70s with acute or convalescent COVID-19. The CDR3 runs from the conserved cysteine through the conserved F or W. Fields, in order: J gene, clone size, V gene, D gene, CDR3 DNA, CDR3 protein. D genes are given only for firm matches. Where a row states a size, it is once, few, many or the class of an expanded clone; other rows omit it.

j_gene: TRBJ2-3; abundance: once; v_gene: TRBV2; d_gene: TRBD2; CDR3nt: TGTGCCAGCAGAGCGGGACTAGCGGGTTACCCAGATACGCAGTATTTT; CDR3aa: CASRAGLAGYPDTQYF
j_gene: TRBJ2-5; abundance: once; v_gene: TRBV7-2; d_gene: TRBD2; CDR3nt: TGTGCCAGCAGCTTAGCGAGGGGACTAGCGGGAGCCCAAGAGACCCAGTACTTC; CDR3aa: CASSLARGLAGAQETQYF
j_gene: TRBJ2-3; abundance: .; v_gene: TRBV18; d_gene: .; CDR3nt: TGTGCCAGCTCACCACTCACTAGGGCGACAGATACGCAGTATTTT; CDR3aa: CASSPLTRATDTQYF
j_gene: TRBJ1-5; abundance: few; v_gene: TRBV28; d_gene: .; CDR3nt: TGTGCCAGCAGTTTCCCCCGGAGCAGTAGCAATCAGCCCCAGCATTTT; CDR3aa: CASSFPRSSSNQPQHF
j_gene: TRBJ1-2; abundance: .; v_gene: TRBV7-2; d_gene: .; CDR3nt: TGTGCCAGCAGCTTAGCGAGGAGGGATCTTGGCTACACCTTC; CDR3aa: CASSLARRDLGYTF
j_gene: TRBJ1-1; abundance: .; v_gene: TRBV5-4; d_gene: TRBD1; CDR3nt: TGTGCCAGCAGCTTGGAGGGACAGTACACTGAAGCTTTCTTT; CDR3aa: CASSLEGQYTEAFF
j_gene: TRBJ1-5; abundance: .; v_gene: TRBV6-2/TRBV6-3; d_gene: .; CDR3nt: TGTGCCAGCAGTTTGTCACCCAGTCGGGCAGGGGGCAATCAGCCCCAGCATTTT; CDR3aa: CASSLSPSRAGGNQPQHF
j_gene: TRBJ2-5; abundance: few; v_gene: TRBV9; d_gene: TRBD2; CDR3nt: TGTCCCCGCAGCGGCGGGGGGGGGCCCCAAGAGACCCAGTACTTC; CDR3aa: CPRSGGGGPQETQYF
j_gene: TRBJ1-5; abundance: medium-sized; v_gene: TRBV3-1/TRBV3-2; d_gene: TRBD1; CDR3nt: TGTGCCAGCAGCTTACGACAGGGGTACAATCAGCCCCAGCATTTT; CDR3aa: CASSLRQGYNQPQHF
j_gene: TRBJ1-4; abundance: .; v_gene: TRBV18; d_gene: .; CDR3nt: TGTGCCAGCTCTAGGGGCAGGAATGAAAAACTGTTTTTT; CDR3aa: CASSRGRNEKLFF